The next 14 T cell receptor beta chains were all read from a single sample in a study of tumor and adjacent non-tumor tissue in lung cancer. The template was RNA from unsorted bulk tissue. The library came from three nested PCR rounds adapted from ARM-PCR protocols. Via MiXCR, TCRdb re-called the multiplex PCR reads, giving one row per CDR3 protein. The profile covers about 110,000 distinct CDR3 sequences, with approximately 82% appearing a single time and more than 35% taken by the ten largest. What was sequenced was lung tumor tissue. These receptors came from a woman aged 55-75 years with non-small cell lung cancer.

This clonotype was counted only a few times. Being one base from a much bigger clone, this may be a read error. The gene calls are TRBV6-2 or TRBV6-3 and TRBJ1-2; no clear D. The CDR3 is 13 residues long. CDR1 and CDR2 from the germline V gene are MNHEY and SVGEGT. Trimming left V 10 bases short and J 2 bases short, with 14 bases between. In DNA form, the CDR3 reads TGTGCCACCACGGATAACAGCAACTATGGCTACACCTTC. This sequence encodes CATTDNSNYGYTF.

As regards this clonotype: Compared with germline, one end of the junction differs, possibly owing to a read error. The rearrangement links TRBV6-2 or TRBV6-3 to TRBJ1-2, with D tentatively TRBD1 (5 bases). Germline CDR1 reads MNHEY; CDR2 reads SVGEGT. The CDR3 runs 18 residues. CDR3 amino acids: CVSSYHTPRGGSSYGYTF. In nucleotides, the CDR3 is TGTGTCAGCAGTTACCACACTCCCCGGGGCGGAAGTTCCTATGGTTACACCTTC.

Notes on this clonotype: This may be a read error: a much more frequent sequence differs by one nucleotide. This chain uses TRBV7-8 with TRBJ2-2, with 10 bases fitting TRBD1. The CDR3 spans 14 residues. Germline values: CDR1 SGHVS, CDR2 FQNEAQ. As DNA, the CDR3 is TGTGTCAGCAGCGGACAGGGGGTCTCCGGGGAGCTGTTTTTT. Amino acid sequence: CVSSGQGVSGELFF.

This clonotype was picked up many times. This chain links TRBV30 with TRBJ2-7; 7 bases align to TRBD2. With V trimmed by 0 bases and J by 3 bases, 8 bases remained unmatched. The CDR3 spans 15 residues. Germline values: CDR1 GTSNPN, CDR2 SVGIG (reference sequence). The CDR3 loop is CAWSVIGLGFYEQYF. The CDR3 nucleotides read TGTGCCTGGAGTGTTATCGGACTAGGATTCTACGAGCAGTACTTC.

Note on this clonotype: One base away lies a much larger clone, so this may be a sequencing read error. The V and J genes are TRBV20-1 and TRBJ2-3; 8 bases agree with TRBD2. CDR1 and CDR2 from the germline V gene are DFQATT and SNEGSKA (reference sequence). The V and J ends lost 7 bases and 3 bases, in that order; junction bases with no gene match: 9. The CDR3 runs to 14 residues. CDR3: CSVPSGSGTDTQYF. CDR3 DNA: TGCAGTGTTCCGAGCGGGAGTGGTACAGATACGCAGTATTTT.

Remarks on this clonotype: Relative to the germline gene, one junction end is altered; a read error may explain this. The V and J genes are TRBV29-1 and TRBJ2-6; D gene unclear. The CDR3 has 13 residues. CDR1 is SQVTM, CDR2 ANQGSEA, per germline. The CDR3 DNA sequence: TGCAGCACTGCCAGCTTTGGGACCAACGTCCTGACTTTC. The encoded protein is CSTASFGTNVLTF.

About this clonotype: This may come from a read error, since a much larger clone is one base off. This chain joins TRBV4-1 and TRBJ1-3, with D unclear. CDR3 length: 15 amino acids. The V gene's germline CDR1 is MGHRA and CDR2 YSYEKL. The V and J ends lost 7 bases and 0 bases respectively, with 13 bases between them. In DNA, the CDR3 is TGCGCCAGCAACCAGAGTTTCGGCTCTGGAAACACCATATATTTT. Its translation: CASNQSFGSGNTIYF.

On this clonotype: The junction does not match germline at one end; this may be a read error. The chain recombines TRBV5-1 with TRBJ2-7, with 8 bases that match TRBD1. The CDR3 has 14 amino acids. Germline loops: CDR1 SGHRS, CDR2 YFSETQ. In DNA, the CDR3 is TGCACCAGCAGCCCCCAGGGGGCCTCCTACGAGCAGTACTTC. This translates into CTSSPQGASYEQYF.

The genes are TRBV11-2 and TRBJ1-4, with a tentative D call TRBD1 (6 bases). CDR3 length: 15 amino acids. Trimming stripped 5 bases from V and 8 bases from J, with 18 bases between. Germline V gives CDR1 SGHAT, CDR2 FQNNGV. As DNA, the CDR3 is TGTGCCAGCAGCCGACGGACAGACCCATACGAAAAACTGTTTTTT. This translates into CASSRRTDPYEKLFF.

As to this clonotype: At one of its ends the junction is not consistent with the germline gene, which may arise from a read error. This chain uses TRBV20-1 with TRBJ1-2; unclear D gene. The CDR3 contains 13 residues. Germline V gives CDR1 DFQATT, CDR2 SNEGSKA (reference sequence). CDR3 sequence (DNA): TGCATTGCTATTATGAGGGATTTTAAGGGCTACACCTTC. Translation: CIAIMRDFKGYTF.

Turning to this clonotype: One junction end disagrees with the germline gene, perhaps due to a read error. V usage is TRBV6-1 and J usage is TRBJ2-4; D possibly corresponds to TRBD2 (6 bases). Germline CDR1 reads MNHNS; CDR2 reads SASEGT. This CDR3 has 16 amino acids. DNA of the CDR3: TGTGCCAGCAGTGAACCCGACAAACTAGCCAAAAACATTCGGTACTTC. Protein product: CASSEPDKLAKNIRYF.

V is TRBV11-2 and J is TRBJ2-7; D tentatively fits TRBD1 or TRBD2 (5 bases each). The germline V and J ends were trimmed by 8 bases and 9 bases, with 17 bases remaining between them. The length of the CDR3 is 12 residues. CDR1 SGHAT and CDR2 FQNNGV come from the germline V gene. The CDR3: CASGVGTNRQYF. In DNA, the CDR3 is TGTGCCAGCGGCGTGGGGACGAATAGGCAGTACTTC.

In this sample, this clonotype turned up once. The junction and the germline gene differ at one end; a read error may be behind it. The J gene is TRBJ1-5, the V gene TRBV11-1; a possible D gene is TRBD2 (6 bases). The DNA end favors TRBJ2-3, so the J call may be wrong. This CDR3 is 13 amino acids long. The V gene's germline CDR1 is SGHAT and CDR2 FQDESV (reference sequence). This CDR3 is CTSSLVGGQPQYF. In DNA, the CDR3 is TGTACCAGCAGCTTGGTGGGAGGTCAGCCCCAGTATTTT.

This sequence joins TRBV5-1 and TRBJ1-6; D remains unclear. This CDR3 comprises 15 residues. The ends were cut back, 0 bases at V and 5 bases at J, with 9 bases in the middle. CDR1 and CDR2 (germline): SGHRS, YFSETQ. The CDR3 DNA is TGCGCCAGCAGCTTGGGGGAAGCGGATAATTCACCCCTCCACTTT. The encoded protein is CASSLGEADNSPLHF.